This T cell receptor (beta chain) was documented in a study of blood T cells in healthy people across ages. On this clonotype: A much larger clone sits a single nucleotide away, making a read error possible. Given the absence of the conserved phenylalanine or tryptophan at the CDR3 end, a read error is likely.

V was shortened by 9 bases and J by 0 bases, with 6 bases between the two germline ends. CDR1 and CDR2 from the germline V gene are MDHEN and SYDVKM. This CDR3 is built from 13 residues. A second PCR of about 6 to 11 cycles used a sample-barcoded 5' primer and a J-beta primer mix. Each CDR3 protein is one row after TCRdb ran MiXCR on the 5' RACE reads. The sample consists of 630,000 or so distinct CDR3 sequences, about 30% of them appearing once. Sequencing was done on a sample of blood. This receptor was taken from a woman older than 75 in good health. The chain carries TRBV28 and TRBJ2-6; D is ambiguous. Written as DNA, the CDR3 is TGTGCCAGTGGTCTCTCTGGGGCCAACGTCCTGACTTGC. This sequence encodes CASGLSGANVLTC.